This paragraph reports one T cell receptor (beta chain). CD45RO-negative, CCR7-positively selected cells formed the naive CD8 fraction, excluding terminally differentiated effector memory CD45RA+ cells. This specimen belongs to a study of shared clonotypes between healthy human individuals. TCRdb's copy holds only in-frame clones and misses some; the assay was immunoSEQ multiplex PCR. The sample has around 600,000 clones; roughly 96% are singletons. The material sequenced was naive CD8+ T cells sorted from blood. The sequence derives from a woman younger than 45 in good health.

The CDR3 here is CASSFGSYYEQYF. CDR3 coding DNA: TGTGCCAGCAGCTTCGGTAGTTACTACGAGCAGTACTTC. The rearrangement uses TRBV7-6 and TRBJ2-7; D unclear. This CDR3 contains 13 residues. Germline V CDR1 and CDR2: SGHVS, FNYEAQ. Trimming cost V 3 bases and J 3 bases, with 9 bases left between them.